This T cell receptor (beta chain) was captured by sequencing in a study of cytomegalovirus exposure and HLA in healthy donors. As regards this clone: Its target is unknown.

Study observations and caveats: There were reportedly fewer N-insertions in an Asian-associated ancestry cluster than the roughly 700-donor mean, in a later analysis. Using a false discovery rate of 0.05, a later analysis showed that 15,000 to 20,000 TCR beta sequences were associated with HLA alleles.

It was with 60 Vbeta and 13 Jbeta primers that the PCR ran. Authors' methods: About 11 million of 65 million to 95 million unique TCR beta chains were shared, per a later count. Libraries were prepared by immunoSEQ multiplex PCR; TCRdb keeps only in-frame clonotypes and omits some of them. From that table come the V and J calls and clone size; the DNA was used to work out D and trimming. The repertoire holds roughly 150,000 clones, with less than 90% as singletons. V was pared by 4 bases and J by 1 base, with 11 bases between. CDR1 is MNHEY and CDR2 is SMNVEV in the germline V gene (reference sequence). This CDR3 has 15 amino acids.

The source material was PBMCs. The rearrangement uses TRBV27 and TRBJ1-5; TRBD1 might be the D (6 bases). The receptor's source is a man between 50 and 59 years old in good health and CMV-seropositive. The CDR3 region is CASSWGQGSNQPQHF. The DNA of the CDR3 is TGTGCCAGCAGTTGGGGGCAGGGAAGCAATCAGCCCCAGCATTTT.